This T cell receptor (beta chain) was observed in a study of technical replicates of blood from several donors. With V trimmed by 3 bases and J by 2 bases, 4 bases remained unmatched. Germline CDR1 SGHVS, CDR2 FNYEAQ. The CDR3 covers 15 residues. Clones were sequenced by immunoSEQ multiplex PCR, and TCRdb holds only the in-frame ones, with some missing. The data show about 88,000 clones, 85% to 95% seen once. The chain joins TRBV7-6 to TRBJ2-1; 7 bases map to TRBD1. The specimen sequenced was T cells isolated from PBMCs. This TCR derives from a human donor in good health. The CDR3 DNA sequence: TGTGCCAGCAGCTTCGGACAGGTTCCCTACAATGAGCAGTTCTTC. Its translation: CASSFGQVPYNEQFF.